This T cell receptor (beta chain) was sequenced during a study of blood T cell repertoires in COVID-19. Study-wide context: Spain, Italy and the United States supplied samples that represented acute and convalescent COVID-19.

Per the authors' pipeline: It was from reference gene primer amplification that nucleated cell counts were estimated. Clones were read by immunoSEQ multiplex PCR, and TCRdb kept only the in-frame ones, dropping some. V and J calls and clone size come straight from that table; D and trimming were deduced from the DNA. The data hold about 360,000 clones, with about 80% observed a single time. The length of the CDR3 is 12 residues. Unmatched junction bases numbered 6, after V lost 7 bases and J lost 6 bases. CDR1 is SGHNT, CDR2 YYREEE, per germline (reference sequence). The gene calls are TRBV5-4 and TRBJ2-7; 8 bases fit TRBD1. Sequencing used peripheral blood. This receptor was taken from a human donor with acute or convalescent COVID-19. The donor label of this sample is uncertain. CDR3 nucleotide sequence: TGTGCCAGCTCGGACAGGGAAGGCGAGCAGTACTTC. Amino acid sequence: CASSDREGEQYF.